This T cell receptor (beta chain) was found in a study of T-cell reconstitution after alpha-beta-depleted transplantation in children. As it was prepared, the TCRbeta library received unique molecular identifiers. TCRdb redid the calling of the PCR reads with MiXCR, one entry per CDR3 protein. The sample contains 490,000 or so distinct CDR3 sequences, approximately 12% of which appear only once. In germline, CDR1 is SGHTA, CDR2 FQGNSA. Between the trimmed V and J ends, which lost 10 bases and 2 bases, there was a span of 16 bases. The CDR3 sequence is 14 residues long. This clonotype was observed a few times.

The J gene is TRBJ2-3, the V gene TRBV7-2, with D perhaps matching TRBD1 or TRBD2 (5 bases each). Sequencing was performed on PBMCs from the stem cell graft donor, taken from the stem cell graft. The TCR originated in a human donor who donated a stem cell graft to a child with combined immunodeficiency. CDR3: CAIVRGRATDTQYF. The CDR3 DNA follows: TGTGCCATCGTCCGGGGCAGGGCCACAGATACGCAGTATTTT. The whole variable domain, remainder taken from reference TRBV7-2 and TRBJ2-3, is GAGVSQSPSNKVTEKGKDVELRCDPISGHTALYWYRQSLGQGLEFLIYFQGNSAPDKSGLPSDRFSAERTGGSVSTLTIQRTQQEDSAVYLCAIVRGRATDTQYFGPGTRLTVL.